Described below is a single T cell receptor beta chain sequence and its context. PCR was performed using 60 Vbeta and 13 Jbeta primers. Data came from immunoSEQ multiplex PCR; TCRdb stores just in-frame clones and leaves some out. The sample has 200,000 to 250,000 clones; 65% to 85% are singletons. This record comes from a study of cytomegalovirus exposure and HLA in healthy donors. Trimming stripped 2 bases from V and 7 bases from J, with 18 bases between. Germline loops: CDR1 SGHDT, CDR2 YYEEEE. The CDR3 loop spans 15 amino acids. This rearrangement joins TRBV5-6 to TRBJ1-2; D might be TRBD1 (6 bases). Sequencing was performed on PBMCs. This sequence originates from a boy aged 2 to 10 in good health and CMV-seronegative. CDR3 sequence reads: CASSFFDRLVGGYTF. CDR3 nucleotides: TGTGCCAGCAGCTTTTTTGACAGGCTGGTGGGTGGCTACACCTTC.